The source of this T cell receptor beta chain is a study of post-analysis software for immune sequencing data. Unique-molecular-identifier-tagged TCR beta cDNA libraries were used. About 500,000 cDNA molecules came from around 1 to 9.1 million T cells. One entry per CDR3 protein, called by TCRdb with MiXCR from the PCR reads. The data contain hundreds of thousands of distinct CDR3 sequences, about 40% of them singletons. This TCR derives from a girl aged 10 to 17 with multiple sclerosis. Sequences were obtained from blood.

CDR3 nucleotides: TGCGCCAGCGAGTCAGACAATGAGCAGTTCTTC. This translates into CASESDNEQFF. The rearrangement uses TRBV5-1 and TRBJ2-1, with unresolved D. In germline, CDR1 is SGHRS, CDR2 YFSETQ. This CDR3 is 11 amino acids long. V lost 7 bases, J lost 5 bases, and 7 bases lay in between.